The source of this TCR beta chain is a study of T cell repertoires in cytomegalovirus infection. Study-wide context: Both a matching HLA type and CMV infection were indicated by public TCR beta signatures.

Trimming removed 3 bases from V and 0 bases from J, with 17 bases in between. Germline V gene sequence: CDR1 MDHEN, CDR2 SYDVKM. This CDR3 spans 18 amino acids. TCRdb re-analysed the reads in MiXCR, keeping a single row per CDR3 protein. The sample has some 230,000 distinct CDR3 sequences, 20% to 25% seen once; the top ten hold approximately 18%. This clonotype originated in a human donor in good health (CMV status not recorded). Some clones in this sample may be carry-over from other donors' samples. This chain uses TRBV28 with TRBJ1-4, with D possibly being TRBD1 (6 bases). Material for sequencing was CD8+ T cells from PBMCs. For the CDR3, the DNA is TGTGCCAGCAGTTTCCATGACAGGACGATGGCAACTAATGAAAAACTGTTTTTT. It translates to CASSFHDRTMATNEKLFF.